These 24 T cell receptor beta chains originate from one sample sequenced in a study of cytomegalovirus exposure and HLA in healthy donors. PCR was performed using 60 Vbeta and 13 Jbeta primers. The table came from immunoSEQ multiplex PCR; TCRdb's copy has only in-frame clones and leaves some out. The sample has roughly 180,000 clones, about 80% seen once; the top ten hold 1.3%. Sample: PBMCs. The receptor set was obtained from a man aged 30-40 years in good health and CMV-seronegative.

The rearrangement joins TRBV5-8 to TRBJ1-2; 7 bases match TRBD1. The germline CDR1 and CDR2 sequences are SGHTS and YDEGEE. The CDR3 spans 13 residues. Trimming removed 3 bases from V and 4 bases from J; junction bases left unmatched: 3. CDR3 sequence: CASSSQGIYGYTF. The CDR3 nucleotides read TGTGCCAGCAGCTCACAGGGGATCTATGGCTACACCTTC.

This clone was found a few times. The V and J genes are TRBV12-5 and TRBJ1-5; no clear D. V gave up 7 bases and J gave up 4 bases, with 11 bases separating them. The CDR3 consists of 13 residues. Germline CDR1 and CDR2: LGHNT and FRNRAP. For the CDR3, the DNA is TGTGCTAGTGCGGGAACATTAAATCAGCCCCAGCATTTT. This sequence encodes CASAGTLNQPQHF.

The chain combines TRBV11-2 with TRBJ2-2; D is possibly TRBD2 (5 bases). Looked up from germline, CDR1 is SGHAT and CDR2 is FQNNGV. The CDR3 covers 15 residues. The ends were cut back, 0 bases at V and 6 bases at J, with 11 bases in the middle. The CDR3 nucleotides read TGTGCCAGCAGCTTAGAAGGGAGAAGTGCCGGGGAGCTGTTTTTT. This encodes CASSLEGRSAGELFF.

The rearrangement links TRBV30 to TRBJ2-5; perhaps TRBD1 as D (6 bases). The V gene lost 0 bases and the J gene lost 11 bases, with 16 bases spanning the gap. The CDR3 consists of 13 residues. Germline lookup yields CDR1 GTSNPN and CDR2 SVGIG (reference sequence). The CDR3 DNA sequence: TGTGCCTGGAGTGTGGCAGGGGCGCCCAGGCAGTACTTC. This translates into CAWSVAGAPRQYF.

The chain recombines TRBV11-2 with TRBJ1-1, with 8 bases that match TRBD1. CDR3 length: 14 residues. The germline V gene encodes CDR1 SGHAT and CDR2 FQNNGV. The V gene end was trimmed by 5 bases and the J gene end by 3 bases; junction bases not matched to a gene: 5. In DNA, the CDR3 is TGTGCCAGCAGCGCAGGACAGGGTTACACTGAAGCTTTCTTT. Translated: CASSAGQGYTEAFF.

V usage is TRBV7-3 and J usage is TRBJ2-2; 8 nucleotides agree with TRBD2. The CDR3 runs to 17 residues. Germline trimming cut 2 bases from V and 5 bases from J; bases unmatched to any gene: 10. Germline V gives CDR1 SGHTA, CDR2 FQGTGA. The CDR3 here is CASSLGPAGDSTGELFF. The CDR3 coding sequence is TGTGCCAGCAGCTTAGGCCCAGCGGGGGATTCGACCGGGGAGCTGTTTTTT. Using reference TRBV7-3 and TRBJ2-2 for the parts outside the CDR3, the full variable domain is GAGVSQTPSNKVTEKGKYVELRCDPISGHTALYWYRQSLGQGPEFLIYFQGTGAADDSGLPNDRFFAVRPEGSVSTLKIQRTERGDSAVYLCASSLGPAGDSTGELFFGEGSRLTVL.

The chain combines TRBV30 with TRBJ1-6; no firm D call. The CDR3 has 15 residues. Per the germline V gene, CDR1 is GTSNPN and CDR2 is SVGIG (reference sequence). Deletions cut 0 bases from V and 10 bases from J, with 16 bases between. CDR3 bases: TGTGCCTGGAGTGTCGTGGCGACACCTGGCTCACCCCTCCACTTT. Protein sequence: CAWSVVATPGSPLHF.

This chain connects TRBV9 to TRBJ1-3, with no clear D. Germline V gene lookup returns CDR1 SGDLS and CDR2 YYNGEE. This CDR3 contains 16 residues. V shed 0 bases and J shed 0 bases, with 10 bases lying between them. In DNA, the CDR3 is TGTGCCAGCAGCGTAGATGGAGGGAGCTCTGGAAACACCATATATTTT. It specifies CASSVDGGSSGNTIYF.

The sample holds one count of this clone. The chain employs TRBV19 and TRBJ1-2, with D possibly matching TRBD1 (5 bases). There are 13 residues in the CDR3. The germline CDR1 and CDR2 sequences are LNHDA and SQIVND (reference sequence). V shed 1 base and J shed 5 bases, with 8 bases lying between them. CDR3: CASSIVSGYGYTF. The CDR3 nucleotides are TGTGCCAGTAGTATAGTGTCAGGGTATGGCTACACCTTC.

CDR3 DNA: TGTGCCAGCAGCCCCTTCGGGGGAAACAATCAGCCCCAGCATTTT. This sequence encodes CASSPFGGNNQPQHF. This chain links TRBV7-9 with TRBJ1-5; a possible D gene is TRBD1 (5 bases). The CDR3 extends over 15 amino acids. V lost 5 bases and J 3 bases, leaving 14 bases between the germline ends. CDR1 SEHNR and CDR2 FQNEAQ come from the germline V gene (reference sequence).

The rearrangement joins TRBV25-1 to TRBJ2-1, with a tentative D call TRBD2 (5 bases). The V end was cut by 1 base, the J end by 7 bases, with 8 bases between. The CDR3 covers 13 residues. Germline CDR1 and CDR2: MGHDK and SYGVNS. The CDR3 spells CASSESGGNEQFF. The DNA of the CDR3 is TGTGCCAGCAGTGAATCGGGCGGGAATGAGCAGTTCTTC.

The V and J genes are TRBV18 and TRBJ2-7, with a weak D call TRBD2 (5 bases). The CDR3 consists of 13 residues. Trimming stripped 0 bases from V and 6 bases from J, with 9 bases between. Germline V gives CDR1 KGHSH, CDR2 LQKENI. The CDR3 protein is CASSPPGISEQYF. The DNA for the CDR3 is TGTGCCAGCTCACCACCCGGGATCAGCGAGCAGTACTTC.

This clone showed up just a few times. The chain combines TRBV6-5 with TRBJ2-1, with D perhaps matching TRBD1 (6 bases). CDR1 and CDR2 from the germline V gene are MNHEY and SVGAGI. Trimming removed 6 bases at V and 4 bases at J, with 10 bases between. CDR3 length: 13 amino acids. CDR3 sequence (DNA): TGTGCCAGCAGAGGGGGTTCGTACAATGAGCAGTTCTTC. It specifies CASRGGSYNEQFF.

This chain joins TRBV5-4 and TRBJ2-7, with 9 bases identical to TRBD2. The CDR3 runs to 15 residues. Trimming removed 0 bases from V and 2 bases from J; junction bases left unmatched: 3. Germline assignment: CDR1 SGHNT and CDR2 YYREEE (reference sequence). Written as DNA, the CDR3 is TGTGCCAGCAGCTTGGTTGCGGGAGGGCCCTACGAGCAGTACTTC. Translated, it gives CASSLVAGGPYEQYF. Supplemented by reference TRBV5-4 and TRBJ2-7, the full variable domain reads ETGVTQSPTHLIKTRGQQVTLRCSSQSGHNTVSWYQQALGQGPQFIFQYYREEENGRGNFPPRFSGLQFPNYSSELNVNALELDDSALYLCASSLVAGGPYEQYFGPGTRLTVT.

V usage is TRBV7-9 and J usage is TRBJ2-7; TRBD2 aligns across 9 bases. The CDR3 runs 17 residues. Germline V lookup: CDR1 SEHNR, CDR2 FQNEAQ (reference sequence). Germline trimming cut 5 bases from V and 2 bases from J; bases unmatched to any gene: 13. The DNA for the CDR3 is TGTGCCAGCAGCCCCAGGGCGGCTAGCGGGACCCCCTACGAGCAGTACTTC. Amino acid sequence: CASSPRAASGTPYEQYF.

J is TRBJ1-2 and V is TRBV29-1, with 8 nucleotides matching TRBD1. Germline lookup yields CDR1 SQVTM and CDR2 ANQGSEA. The CDR3 is 14 residues long. Trimming at V came to 8 bases and at J to 0 bases, leaving 8 bases not matched to a gene. CDR3 bases: TGCAGCACAAAGGGACAGGTGACTAACTATGGCTACACCTTC. Its translation: CSTKGQVTNYGYTF.

CDR3 coding DNA: TGTGCCAGCAGTGTAAACTTCAACAGGGGCGACACTGAAGCTTTCTTT. Protein product: CASSVNFNRGDTEAFF. The chain links TRBV27 to TRBJ1-1; TRBD1 aligns across 7 bases. J was trimmed by 3 bases and V by 5 bases; bases with no gene match: 12. Germline loops: CDR1 MNHEY, CDR2 SMNVEV (reference sequence). This CDR3 contains 16 residues.

The V call is TRBV29-1, the J call TRBJ1-4, with 7 positions matching TRBD1. The CDR3 runs 15 residues. V gave up 1 base and J gave up 8 bases; unmatched junction bases: 10. Germline V gene lookup returns CDR1 SQVTM and CDR2 ANQGSEA. CDR3 sequence: CSVEVVRQGVEKLFF. CDR3 coding DNA: TGCAGCGTTGAAGTTGTTAGACAGGGAGTAGAAAAACTGTTTTTT. Variable domain in full (rest from reference TRBV29-1 and TRBJ1-4): SAVISQKPSRDICQRGTSLTIQCQVDSQVTMMFWYRQQPGQSLTLIATANQGSEATYESGFVIDKFPISRPNLTFSTLTVSNMSPEDSSIYLCSVEVVRQGVEKLFFGSGTQLSVL.

This chain joins TRBV2 and TRBJ2-7, with TRBD2 matching 10 bases. The CDR3 runs 14 residues. The V and J ends lost 3 bases and 2 bases, in that order; junction bases with no gene match: 1. Germline loops: CDR1 SNHLY, CDR2 FYNNEI. In DNA, the CDR3 is TGTGCCAGCAGTGACCTAGCGGGAGCCTACGAGCAGTACTTC. It is translated as CASSDLAGAYEQYF.

The chain combines TRBV28 with TRBJ2-1; D ambiguous. The germline V gene encodes CDR1 MDHEN and CDR2 SYDVKM. Trimming left V 3 bases short and J 3 bases short, with 9 bases between. This CDR3 comprises 14 residues. This chain's CDR3 is CASSFLTDYNEQFF. The CDR3 nucleotides read TGTGCCAGCAGTTTTCTTACAGACTACAATGAGCAGTTCTTC.

The chain has TRBV5-1 and TRBJ2-2, with 11 bases identical to TRBD2. V was pared by 0 bases and J by 7 bases, with 8 bases of the junction left unmatched. Germline lookup yields CDR1 SGHRS and CDR2 YFSETQ. The CDR3 length is 17 residues. CDR3 nucleotide sequence: TGCGCCAGCAGCTTGGCCCCACTAGCGGGAGAAGTCGGGGAGCTGTTTTTT. This encodes CASSLAPLAGEVGELFF.

The chain carries TRBV19 and TRBJ1-4, with a weak D call TRBD1 (5 bases). This CDR3 has 14 amino acids. The ends were cut back, 8 bases at V and 6 bases at J, with 16 bases in the middle. Germline CDR1 LNHDA, CDR2 SQIVND (reference sequence). CDR3: CASLRRGEDEKLFF. In nucleotides, the CDR3 is TGTGCCAGTCTTAGGAGGGGAGAGGATGAAAAACTGTTTTTT.

This clone was seen only once. The chain uses TRBV4-3 and TRBJ1-6, with 7 bases aligning to TRBD1. Germline V gives CDR1 LGHNA, CDR2 YSLEER. The CDR3 spans 14 residues. V was clipped by 4 bases and J by 10 bases; unmatched bases: 7. CDR3 DNA sequence: TGCGCCAGCAGCCTTGGGACAGCGAGGTCACCCCTCCACTTT. Its translation: CASSLGTARSPLHF.

The genes are TRBV28 and TRBJ1-3; no definite D call. V was trimmed by 7 bases and J by 0 bases, leaving 16 bases between them. The CDR3 is made up of 16 amino acids. CDR1 MDHEN and CDR2 SYDVKM come from the germline V gene. CDR3 amino acids: CASIQMPLSSGNTIYF. CDR3 DNA sequence: TGTGCCAGCATCCAAATGCCCCTGAGCTCTGGAAACACCATATATTTT.